Below, 25 T cell receptor beta chains from the same sample are listed, as sequenced in a study of vaccination and CD4 T cells after COVID-19. Time point given: late sampling 161 to 241 days after vaccination in three convalescent patients. Stated treatment: approximately 11-day PBMC culture with coronavirus spike peptide pools or control peptides (ViraFEST assay). Antigen specificity for these receptors is unknown. An Oncomine TCR Beta short-read assay was used to sequence the DNA from cultured CD4+ T cells. TCRdb re-called the PCR reads through MiXCR, storing one row per CDR3 protein. The table has some 24,000 distinct CDR3 sequences, about two fifths seen once. The sequencing here drew on CD4+ T cells from blood, cultured in vitro, taken about 7 months after SARS-CoV-2 vaccination. All receptors derive from a human donor who had recovered from COVID-19.

This chain links TRBV5-5 with TRBJ2-7, with 13 nucleotides matching TRBD2. CDR3 length: 15 residues. The germline V gene has CDR1 SGHKS and CDR2 YYEKEE (reference sequence). The J segment lost 5 bases and the V segment lost 4 bases, leaving 6 bases of the junction unmatched. The CDR3 bases are TGTGCCAGCAGCCATGGGACTAGCGGGGCCCACGAGCAGTACTTC. Translated, it gives CASSHGTSGAHEQYF.

The gene calls are TRBV20-1 and TRBJ2-3; 10 bases align to TRBD2. In germline, CDR1 is DFQATT, CDR2 SNEGSKA (reference sequence). With 3 bases clipped from V and 5 bases from J, the junction kept 11 bases outside the gene matches. The CDR3 is 16 amino acids. The CDR3 reads CSASPSGLAGEDTQYF. In nucleotides, the CDR3 is TGCAGTGCTAGCCCATCGGGGCTAGCGGGAGAAGATACGCAGTATTTT.

The CDR3 loop reads CASSSTRLGSYEQYF. The CDR3 bases are TGTGCCAGCAGTTCCACCCGGCTAGGTTCCTACGAGCAGTACTTC. The V and J genes are TRBV28 and TRBJ2-7; D is unclear. CDR3 size: 15 residues. The germline V and J ends were trimmed by 4 bases and 1 base, with 14 bases remaining between them. Germline V gene sequence: CDR1 MDHEN, CDR2 SYDVKM.

This clonotype was seen only a few times. V usage is TRBV27 and J usage is TRBJ2-5; 13 bases map to TRBD2. V lost 2 bases, J lost 5 bases, and 2 bases stayed unmatched. The V gene's germline CDR1 is MNHEY and CDR2 SMNVEV (reference sequence). This CDR3 contains 15 residues. The CDR3 protein is CASSLGLAGVETQYF. CDR3 sequence (DNA): TGTGCCAGCAGTTTAGGACTAGCGGGAGTGGAGACCCAGTACTTC.

The rearrangement links TRBV20-1 to TRBJ2-5; the D gene is possibly TRBD1 (6 bases). CDR1 is DFQATT and CDR2 is SNEGSKA in the germline V gene (reference sequence). The CDR3 extends over 15 amino acids. With 0 bases removed from V and 2 bases from J, the gap between germline ends came to 13 bases. The CDR3 DNA reads TGCAGTGCTAGAGATTTGGGACAACTACAAGAGACCCAGTACTTC. Encoded protein: CSARDLGQLQETQYF.

The chain recombines TRBV6-1 with TRBJ1-5; D gene uncertain. This CDR3 region has 14 residues. Trimming took 6 bases from V and 2 from J, leaving 11 bases between them. Germline assignment: CDR1 MNHNS and CDR2 SASEGT. This chain's CDR3 is CASSFSRGNQPQHF. In DNA form, the CDR3 reads TGTGCCAGCAGCTTCTCACGGGGCAATCAGCCCCAGCATTTT.

The chain uses TRBV7-2 and TRBJ2-4; maybe TRBD2 (5 bases). Germline CDR1 SGHTA, CDR2 FQGNSA. V was shortened by 5 bases and J by 6 bases, with 14 bases between the two germline ends. There are 14 residues in the CDR3. CDR3 DNA sequence: TGTGCCAGCAGCCCTAACGTGGGAGCAAACATTCAGTACTTC. It translates to CASSPNVGANIQYF.

The gene calls are TRBV20-1 and TRBJ2-6; a possible D gene is TRBD2 (6 bases). This CDR3 comprises 17 residues. The V end lost 0 bases, the J end lost 0 bases, and 12 bases lay between the germline ends. Germline lookup yields CDR1 DFQATT and CDR2 SNEGSKA (reference sequence). The CDR3 DNA sequence: TGCAGTGCTAGAGATGTGGCTAGCGCCTCTGGGGCCAACGTCCTGACTTTC. Residues: CSARDVASASGANVLTF.

This chain joins TRBV4-1 and TRBJ1-5, with 8 positions matching TRBD1. Germline loops: CDR1 MGHRA, CDR2 YSYEKL. Germline trimming cut 0 bases from V and 3 bases from J; bases unmatched to any gene: 7. The CDR3 has 17 amino acids. CDR3 residues: CASSQDAWTGSNQPQHF. For the CDR3, the DNA is TGCGCCAGCAGCCAAGATGCGTGGACAGGGTCCAATCAGCCCCAGCATTTT.

J is TRBJ1-5 and V is TRBV20-1, with 8 bases lining up with TRBD1. The ends lost 6 bases at V and 6 bases at J; junction bases unmatched: 7. The CDR3 has 13 amino acids. Germline V lookup: CDR1 DFQATT, CDR2 SNEGSKA (reference sequence). The CDR3 protein is CSAGDRKGQPQHF. DNA for the CDR3: TGCAGTGCCGGGGACAGGAAAGGTCAGCCCCAGCATTTT.

This clonotype was seen a handful of times. The rearrangement joins TRBV7-9 to TRBJ2-7; 9 bases are shared with TRBD2. With 1 base clipped from V and 2 bases from J, the junction kept 9 bases outside the gene matches. CDR3 length: 17 amino acids. The germline CDR1 and CDR2 sequences are SEHNR and FQNEAQ (reference sequence). The CDR3 region is CASSLVGSGSRAYEQYF. In DNA, the CDR3 is TGTGCCAGCAGCTTAGTCGGTAGCGGGAGTCGCGCCTACGAGCAGTACTTC.

Here the CDR3 DNA reads TGTGCCTGGAGCTGGGGGCCCCTCAATCAGCCCCAGCATTTT. It is translated as CAWSWGPLNQPQHF. The chain has TRBV30 and TRBJ1-5; TRBD1 might be the D (6 bases). Per the germline V gene, CDR1 is GTSNPN and CDR2 is SVGIG (reference sequence). There are 14 residues in the CDR3. V was cut by 3 bases and J by 3 bases, with 12 bases left in between. Complete variable domain (other parts from reference TRBV30 and TRBJ1-5): SQTIHQWPATLVQPVGSPLSLECTVEGTSNPNLYWYRQAAGRGLQLLFYSVGIGQISSEVPQNLSASRPQDRQFILSSKKLLLSDSGFYLCAWSWGPLNQPQHFGDGTRLSIL.

This clonotype showed up just a few times. The V gene is TRBV6-1, the J gene TRBJ2-7, with 9 bases identical to TRBD2. CDR3 length equals 14 residues. V dropped 6 bases and J dropped 3; count of bases not matched to a gene: 6. Germline loops: CDR1 MNHNS, CDR2 SASEGT. The CDR3 sequence: CASRTTSGYYEQYF. CDR3 coding DNA: TGTGCCAGCAGGACGACTAGCGGATACTACGAGCAGTACTTC.

This clonotype was recorded a few times. The chain links TRBV28 to TRBJ1-5, with 11 bases aligning to TRBD1. CDR3 length: 16 residues. CDR1 and CDR2 (germline): MDHEN, SYDVKM. J was trimmed by 6 bases and V by 3 bases; bases with no gene match: 7. CDR3: CASSFADRGLGQPQHF. The CDR3 nucleotides are TGTGCCAGCAGTTTTGCGGACAGGGGGCTGGGTCAGCCCCAGCATTTT.

This sequence joins TRBV24-1 and TRBJ2-1, with 12 bases lining up with TRBD2. This CDR3 is built from 17 residues. V was pared by 4 bases and J by 7 bases, with 10 bases of the junction left unmatched. CDR1 and CDR2 from the germline V gene are KGHDR and SFDVKD. The CDR3 protein is CATSDATSGSFWNEQFF. The CDR3 region has the DNA TGTGCCACCAGTGACGCGACTAGCGGGAGTTTTTGGAATGAGCAGTTCTTC.

This clonotype has a handful of counts. The genes are TRBV20-1 and TRBJ1-5; TRBD1 is a possible D gene (6 bases). The CDR3 extends over 14 amino acids. Germline CDR1 reads DFQATT; CDR2 reads SNEGSKA (reference sequence). V was cut by 5 bases and J by 1 base, with 12 bases left in between. CDR3 nucleotides: TGCAGTGCTCCGGGACAAGCAAGCAATCAGCCCCAGCATTTT. This encodes CSAPGQASNQPQHF.

The J gene is TRBJ2-3, the V gene TRBV20-1; D gene uncertain. The CDR3 spans 13 residues. The V end was cut by 6 bases, the J end by 4 bases, with 14 bases between. Germline values: CDR1 DFQATT, CDR2 SNEGSKA (reference sequence). The CDR3 region is CSAQESPADTQYF. CDR3 DNA: TGCAGTGCCCAGGAGTCACCCGCAGATACGCAGTATTTT.

The gene calls are TRBV20-1 and TRBJ1-2; TRBD1 matches at 8 bases. Trimming at V came to 5 bases and at J to 7 bases, leaving 9 bases not matched to a gene. CDR3 length equals 13 residues. Germline V gene lookup returns CDR1 DFQATT and CDR2 SNEGSKA (reference sequence). The CDR3 spells CSAVDRVAGGYTF. The CDR3 bases are TGCAGTGCTGTGGACAGGGTAGCGGGTGGCTACACCTTC.

This clonotype was seen just once. The V and J genes are TRBV20-1 and TRBJ2-3; D perhaps matches TRBD2 (5 bases). V was cut by 3 bases and J by 0 bases, with 13 bases left in between. CDR1 and CDR2 from the germline V gene are DFQATT and SNEGSKA (reference sequence). This CDR3 has 15 amino acids. The CDR3 reads CSARRAESSTDTQYF. CDR3 DNA sequence: TGCAGTGCTAGGAGGGCGGAGTCTAGCACAGATACGCAGTATTTT.

The sample holds a few counts of this clonotype. The rearrangement links TRBV28 to TRBJ2-7, with D possibly being TRBD1 (6 bases). This CDR3 is 14 amino acids long. With 0 bases removed from V and 2 bases from J, the gap between germline ends came to 8 bases. Germline assignment: CDR1 MDHEN and CDR2 SYDVKM. CDR3 loop: CASSLWGQAYEQYF. CDR3 sequence (DNA): TGTGCCAGCAGTTTATGGGGACAAGCCTACGAGCAGTACTTC.

This clonotype was counted only a few times. This sequence joins TRBV6-1 and TRBJ1-6; maybe TRBD1 (5 bases). The germline CDR1 and CDR2 sequences are MNHNS and SASEGT. Trimming took off 8 bases at V and 1 base at J, with 12 bases between the two ends. The CDR3 runs 15 residues. As DNA, the CDR3 is TGTGCCAGCGGGGGGGAGAGGTCCTATAATTCACCCCTCCACTTT. As protein: CASGGERSYNSPLHF.

The V gene is TRBV10-1, the J gene TRBJ2-7; the D is unclear. Germline-derived CDR1 and CDR2 are WNHNN and SYGVQD (reference sequence). CDR3 length: 13 amino acids. Trimming left V 2 bases short and J 7 bases short, with 12 bases between. The CDR3 loop reads CASSERQVGEQYF. The CDR3 DNA reads as TGCGCCAGCAGTGAGAGGCAGGTGGGTGAGCAGTACTTC.

V is TRBV29-1 and J is TRBJ1-2, with unresolved D. V shed 3 bases and J shed 6 bases, with 11 bases lying between them. There are 12 residues in the CDR3. CDR1 SQVTM and CDR2 ANQGSEA come from the germline V gene. CDR3 loop: CSVEASTDGYTF. CDR3 DNA: TGCAGCGTTGAGGCTTCCACGGATGGCTACACCTTC.

The chain uses TRBV6-1 and TRBJ2-7; TRBD1 agrees at 8 bases. The CDR3 loop spans 18 amino acids. Germline V gene lookup returns CDR1 MNHNS and CDR2 SASEGT. V lost 6 bases to trimming and J lost 0 bases; unmatched junction nucleotides: 16. The CDR3 here is CASSSLADRAKHSYEQYF. The CDR3 DNA follows: TGTGCCAGCAGCTCACTTGCGGACAGGGCAAAACACTCCTACGAGCAGTACTTC.

The V call is TRBV7-9, the J call TRBJ2-5, with TRBD2 matching over 8 bases. The V segment lost 5 bases and the J segment 1 base; nucleotides outside the gene matches: 6. Germline assignment: CDR1 SEHNR and CDR2 FQNEAQ (reference sequence). CDR3 length: 15 residues. DNA for the CDR3: TGTGCCAGCAGCGCCGGGACTAGTCCCCAAGAGACCCAGTACTTC. Its translation is CASSAGTSPQETQYF.